This TCR beta chain was documented in a study of T-cell memory formation after mild COVID-19. Study findings and constraints: The study found contracting CD4+ clones mainly in CM and EM and contracting CD8+ clones in EMRA. Pre-infection memory held some responding clones, suggesting pre-existing cross-reactive T cells responded. In second-wave clones peaking day 37, SARS-CoV-2 specificity remained unconfirmed.

TCRdb called the 5' RACE reads again in MiXCR, with one record for every CDR3 protein. The sample shows fewer than 500,000 distinct CDR3 sequences, 25% of them seen only once. This clonotype was recorded at least ten times. Its cognate antigen is unknown. This clonotype originated in an adult woman who had mild COVID-19 (a few samples of this study predate the infection). Cell type and time point are not known. The sample taken for sequencing was PBMCs or a T cell subset sorted from them (not recorded which).

The DNA for the CDR3 is TGTGCCACCAGTGATGCCGGGGGCAATGAGCAGTTCTTC. This gives the protein CATSDAGGNEQFF. The chain links TRBV24-1 to TRBJ2-1; D is perhaps TRBD2 (6 bases). V lost 3 bases and J lost 6, with 8 bases in between. This CDR3 has 13 amino acids. CDR1 is KGHDR, CDR2 SFDVKD, per germline.